This TCR beta chain was obtained from a study of cytomegalovirus exposure and HLA in healthy donors. Study-wide context: Earlier, 150 million to 200 million T cells were analyzed, and some 120 million unique TCR beta sequences were found among them.

Comments on this clone: Its antigen is not known.

Study-wide points: Follow-up analysis seemed to connect common viral pathogens with several of the most significant clusters identified. A later analysis showed TCR association rates differing by HLA locus, peaking at DRB1 and lowest at HLA-C. A cluster of highly shared sequence variants was likely a sequencing artifact.

The PCR had 60 Vbeta and 13 Jbeta primers. The repertoire was sequenced with immunoSEQ multiplex PCR; TCRdb's copy has only in-frame clones and lacks some. The table lists 57,000 or so clones, more than 70% of them singletons. With 2 bases clipped from V and 3 bases from J, the junction kept 4 bases outside the gene matches. The CDR3 sequence is 15 residues long. CDR1 LNHDA and CDR2 SQIVND come from the germline V gene (reference sequence). Sequencing input: PBMCs. This chain links TRBV19 with TRBJ1-5, with 7 bases lining up with TRBD1. This sequence was found in a man in his fifties or sixties in good health and CMV-seropositive. The CDR3 reads CASSITDRNNQPQHF. CDR3 DNA sequence: TGTGCCAGTAGTATAACGGACAGGAACAATCAGCCCCAGCATTTT.